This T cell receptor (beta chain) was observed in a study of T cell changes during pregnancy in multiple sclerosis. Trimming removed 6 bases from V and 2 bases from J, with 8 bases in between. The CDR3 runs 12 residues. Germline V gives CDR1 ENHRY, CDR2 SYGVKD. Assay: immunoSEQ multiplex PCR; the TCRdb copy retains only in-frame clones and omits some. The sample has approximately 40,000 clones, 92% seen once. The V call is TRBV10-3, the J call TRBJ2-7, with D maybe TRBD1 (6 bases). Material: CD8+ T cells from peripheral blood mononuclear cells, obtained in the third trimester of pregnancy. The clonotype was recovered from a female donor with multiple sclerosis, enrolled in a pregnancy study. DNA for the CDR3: TGTGCCATCAGGGACAGTCCCTACGAGCAGTACTTC. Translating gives CAIRDSPYEQYF.